This TCR beta chain was sequenced during a study of CD8 T cells in ankylosing spondylitis. Germline CDR1 reads MNHEY; CDR2 reads SMNVEV (reference sequence). There are 13 residues in the CDR3. Trimming pared 3 bases from V and 3 bases from J, leaving 8 bases between. This clonotype was seen many times. Its target is not known. As the method for making TCR beta libraries, quantitative 5'-RACE with molecular barcodes was used. TCRdb re-derived calls from the 5' RACE reads in MiXCR, one entry per CDR3 protein. The sample yields 200,000 to 300,000 distinct CDR3 sequences, roughly 10% seen once. Study-level findings and limits: The authors reported significant enrichment of disease-linked clones in matched ankylosing spondylitis synovial fluid.

Input material: blood, either unsorted or a sorted T cell fraction (not recorded which). The V gene is TRBV27, the J gene TRBJ1-1; D remains unclear. This receptor was taken from a male donor with ankylosing spondylitis or in good health (not recorded which). The CDR3 DNA reads as TGTGCCAGCAGTTTCTACGGATACACTGAAGCTTTCTTT. Protein: CASSFYGYTEAFF.